This is a list of T cell receptor beta chains from one sample in a study of CD8+CD57+ T cells in acquired aplastic anemia. TCRdb passed the reads through MiXCR, listing each CDR3 protein once. The sample lists some 150,000 distinct CDR3 sequences; roughly two thirds were seen once. Input material: sorted CD4+, CD8+, or CD8+CD57+ T cells (not recorded which) from PBMCs. The receptor source for this set is a human donor with aplastic anemia. The conserved cysteine and the conserved F or W are not part of the CDR3 here. The listing skips clone size in some rows; elsewhere it reads once, few, many or a size class.

J,size,V,CDR3
TRBJ2-5,.,TRBV24-1,ATSLSSGGETQY
TRBJ2-1,.,TRBV14,ASNRLAGGPNEQF
TRBJ2-1,few,TRBV6-4,ASSDRPGQGAGEQF
TRBJ1-2,.,TRBV20-1,SANYGQEGHYGYT
TRBJ2-7,many,TRBV6-5,ASSYSGIEQY
TRBJ2-3,.,TRBV24-1,ATSDLGRNTQY
TRBJ2-6,.,TRBV24-1,ATSDSGEWGANVLT
TRBJ1-1,.,TRBV12-3/TRBV12-4,ASSFTGAEAF
TRBJ2-2,.,TRBV9,ASSVSGTLGGELF
TRBJ2-2,.,TRBV20-1,SATGDSGDGELF
TRBJ1-1,many,TRBV7-9,ASSLGLGTGRNTEAF
TRBJ1-6,.,TRBV15,ATSRAGQGSSPLH
TRBJ2-2,once,TRBV25-1,ASSEPGTSTGELF
TRBJ2-6,.,TRBV20-1,SATRPGANVLT
TRBJ2-3,.,TRBV3-1,ASSVADSLDTQY
TRBJ2-7,.,TRBV20-1,SARDSVQFIYEQY
TRBJ1-3,.,TRBV19,ASSSPGHRDTIY
TRBJ2-5,.,TRBV7-9,ASSSGGGLQETQY
TRBJ2-5,few,TRBV2,ASSELQGRETQY
TRBJ1-1,many,TRBV2,ASSQLRGNTEAF
TRBJ1-2,.,TRBV7-3,ASSPTGQGSSHGYT
TRBJ2-7,.,TRBV2,ASSGRGQGVAGSYEQY
TRBJ2-7,.,TRBV5-1,ASSLDRDRYEQY
TRBJ1-5,.,TRBV24-1,ATSGKGAQPQH
TRBJ1-1,.,TRBV7-9,ASSTPGGGDAF
TRBJ2-1,few,TRBV15,ATSRDQGAEQF
TRBJ2-7,few,TRBV7-2,ASTHQVGDEQY
TRBJ2-4,.,TRBV20-1,SARDLGPSGTNIQY
TRBJ2-1,.,TRBV10-2,ASSAGQRGGYEQF
TRBJ1-1,.,TRBV10-3,AISESESKAF
TRBJ1-1,.,TRBV7-2,ASSTYGITGGAF
TRBJ1-5,once,TRBV5-6,ASSRWGNQPQH
TRBJ2-3,many,TRBV4-3,ASSQDIGQGADTQY
TRBJ1-5,.,TRBV19,ASTVEEGLGGQPQH
TRBJ2-3,.,TRBV12-3/TRBV12-4,ATADRADTQY
TRBJ1-1,once,TRBV19,ASSIIWEAEAF
TRBJ2-5,.,TRBV29-1,SVTPWTGFDEETQY
TRBJ2-7,few,TRBV20-1,SARTGLSYEQY
TRBJ2-7,.,TRBV19,ASSIRRGPHEQY
TRBJ2-7,.,TRBV7-8,ASSKRLAGGPSYEQY
TRBJ1-2,.,TRBV5-1,ASRMGAYGYT
TRBJ2-3,.,TRBV6-5,ASSSHPDTQY
TRBJ2-1,.,TRBV7-9,ASSLAGTSGHNEQF
TRBJ1-1,.,TRBV24-1,ATSDAGHPASF
TRBJ1-6,once,TRBV7-9,ASSLDIIQPLH
TRBJ2-5,few,TRBV28,ASSFASLTGAGETQY
TRBJ2-7,.,TRBV5-1,ASSLAMGRDYEQY
TRBJ1-1,once,TRBV15,ATSRGGNTEAF
TRBJ2-3,.,TRBV24-1,ATSEQGGTDTQY
TRBJ2-7,few,TRBV20-1,SARDLSWEKNEQY
TRBJ2-1,.,TRBV9,ASSVSPNNEQF
TRBJ2-1,.,TRBV20-1,SARDGAGSMDEQF